Below, 3 T cell receptor beta chains from the same sample are listed, as sequenced in a study of human T cells and chemical hapten exposure. TCRdb reprocessed the RACE reads via MiXCR and lists one record per CDR3 protein. This table holds about 100,000 distinct CDR3 sequences, about an eighth found once. Described time point: patch test 2, 6 weeks after DPC sensitization. The treatment is: therapeutic diphenylcyclopropenone sensitization with weekly scalp DPC. The specimen was whole blood, collected in connection with sensitization to the hapten diphenylcyclopropenone (DPC). These receptors came from a woman aged 35 to 49 with alopecia areata. Some clones in this sample may be carry-over from other donors' samples.

This rearrangement joins TRBV10-3 to TRBJ2-3; D is ambiguous. The CDR3 is 11 residues long. Trimming took off 6 bases at V and 8 bases at J, with 9 bases between the two ends. The germline V gene encodes CDR1 ENHRY and CDR2 SYGVKD. The CDR3 bases are TGTGCCATCAGCGCCCCCGGTACGCAGTATTTT. It is translated as CAISAPGTQYF.

In its sample, this clonotype was seen many times. V is TRBV11-2 and J is TRBJ2-5; D not resolved. V lost 5 bases to trimming and J lost 7 bases, with 17 bases between them. This CDR3 region has 14 residues. Germline V gene lookup returns CDR1 SGHAT and CDR2 FQNNGV. CDR3 sequence: CASSLTETVRTQYF. Here the CDR3 DNA reads TGTGCCAGCAGCCTGACTGAGACCGTAAGGACCCAGTACTTC. Complete variable domain (other parts from reference TRBV11-2 and TRBJ2-5): EAGVAQSPRYKIIEKRQSVAFWCNPISGHATLYWYQQILGQGPKLLIQFQNNGVVDDSQLPKDRFSAERLKGVDSTLKIQPAKLEDSAVYLCASSLTETVRTQYFGPGTRLLVL.

This clonotype is classed as medium-sized. The genes are TRBV6-2 or TRBV6-3 and TRBJ2-1; unclear D gene. Trimming took 0 bases from V and 3 from J, leaving 6 bases between them. The CDR3 loop spans 14 amino acids. Germline CDR1 reads MNHEY; CDR2 reads SVGEGT. CDR3 protein: CASSYSTDYNEQFF. The CDR3 DNA sequence: TGTGCCAGCAGTTACTCAACAGACTACAATGAGCAGTTCTTC.